The rows below give T cell receptor beta chains drawn from one sample of a study of blood T cell repertoires in COVID-19. Data came from immunoSEQ multiplex PCR; TCRdb stores just in-frame clones and leaves some out. Found here are 100,000 to 120,000 clones, roughly 85% of them singletons; the top ten hold just over 15%. Material for sequencing was peripheral blood. The receptors stem from an elderly woman with acute or convalescent COVID-19. Each CDR3 is given with its conserved first and last residue. The order of the fields is clone size, V gene, D gene, J gene, CDR3 DNA, CDR3 protein. The D gene is left open where the match is weak. For some rows the clone size is stated as once, few or many, or as a class when expanded; others skip it.

>NA|TRBV18|TRBD1|TRBJ1-2
TGTGCCAGCTCACCAGGCGACAGGGCCCACTATGGCTACACCTTC
CASSPGDRAHYGYTF
>NA|TRBV3-1/TRBV3-2|TRBD1|TRBJ1-5
TGTGCCAGCAGCGGCGGACAGGGGCCCAATCAGCCCCAGCATTTT
CASSGGQGPNQPQHF
>NA|TRBV11-2|NA|TRBJ2-1
TGTGCCAGCAGCTTAGAGCCCCGGGGGGAGCAGTTCTTC
CASSLEPRGEQFF
>NA|TRBV15|NA|TRBJ1-1
TGTGCCACCAGCAGCCTAGGACAATTGAACACTGAAGCTTTCTTT
CATSSLGQLNTEAFF
>NA|TRBV6-5|TRBD1|TRBJ2-1
TGTGCCAGCAGCTCCGGGACAGGCTCCTACAATGAGCAGTTCTTC
CASSSGTGSYNEQFF
>NA|TRBV7-2|NA|TRBJ1-6
TGTGCCAGCAGCCCGGGCCTACTCGCAGGGAATTCACCCCTCCACTTT
CASSPGLLAGNSPLHF
>NA|TRBV24-1|TRBD1|TRBJ2-3
TGTGCCACCAGTGACTCCGGGACAGGGAGCCCAGATACGCAGTATTTT
CATSDSGTGSPDTQYF
>NA|TRBV6-5|TRBD1|TRBJ2-1
TGTGCCAGCAGTAGCAATCGGGACAGGGGACATGAGCAGTTCTTC
CASSSNRDRGHEQFF
>NA|TRBV7-9|TRBD1|TRBJ1-1
TGTGCCAGCAGCTTAGATCAGGGGGAGACTGAAGCTTTCTTT
CASSLDQGETEAFF
>NA|TRBV30|NA|TRBJ1-2
TGTGCCTGGAGTTCACAGAACTATGGCTACACCTTC
CAWSSQNYGYTF
>NA|TRBV28|NA|TRBJ2-3
TGTGCCAGCAGTTGGAGGAGAGGGAATACGCAGTATTTT
CASSWRRGNTQYF
>few|TRBV28|TRBD2|TRBJ2-3
TGTGCCAGCAGGTCCGGGACTAGCGTCGATACGCAGTATTTT
CASRSGTSVDTQYF
>once|TRBV18|TRBD2|TRBJ2-7
TGTGCCAGCTCACCACCGGGACTACCCTACGAGCAGTACTTC
CASSPPGLPYEQYF
>once|TRBV15|NA|TRBJ2-1
TGTGCCACCAGCAGAGGGGGCGGATACAATGAGCAGTTCTTC
CATSRGGGYNEQFF
>NA|TRBV15|NA|TRBJ1-4
TGTGCCACCAGCGGCAACAGTGAAAAACTGTTTTTT
CATSGNSEKLFF
>NA|TRBV21-1|NA|TRBJ2-6
TGTGCCAGCAGCAATTTAGTCGGGGTTCGGGACTTCTCTGGGGCCAACGTCCTGACTTTC
CASSNLVGVRDFSGANVLTF
>NA|TRBV9|NA|TRBJ1-2
TGTGCCAGCAGCGTAGGTAGGACAGTCGGAACTAACTATGGCTACACCTTC
CASSVGRTVGTNYGYTF
>NA|TRBV15|TRBD1|TRBJ1-1
TGTGCCACCAGCGGACAGGGAAATACTGAAGCTTTCTTT
CATSGQGNTEAFF
>once|TRBV11-2|TRBD1|TRBJ2-3
TGTGCCAGCAGCTTGACAGGGTTTAAATCAGATACGCAGTATTTT
CASSLTGFKSDTQYF
>NA|TRBV6-4|NA|TRBJ2-3
TGTGCCAGCAGGAGGGGGTTAAGCACAGATACGCAGTATTTT
CASRRGLSTDTQYF
>NA|TRBV18|TRBD2|TRBJ2-3
TGTGCCAGCTCACGTTTAGCGGGAGGGCCAACAGATACGCAGTATTTT
CASSRLAGGPTDTQYF
>NA|TRBV5-1|TRBD1|TRBJ1-5
TGCGCCAGCAGCTTGGGGACAGGGAATCAGCCCCAGCATTTT
CASSLGTGNQPQHF